This T cell receptor beta chain was captured in a study of blood T cell repertoires in COVID-19 (dated by TCRdb to 2018 to 2021). For the study in its entirety: Collaborator samples came from the United States, Italy and Spain and covered acute and convalescent phases of COVID-19. The prospective study material was composed of cDNA or gDNA derived from T cells, B-cell-depleted T cells, or PBMCs. The dataset comprised deeply sampled blood TCRbeta repertoires from subjects exposed to, actively infected with, or recovered from COVID-19. A freely available public database, intended as a resource for researchers studying the immune response to SARS-CoV-2, is where the repertoires were released. The samples were drawn from two sources: the first 160 participants of the ongoing ImmuneRACE study, and some 1,300 subjects contributed by 6 global collaborators. Nearly every sample came with metadata listing a de-identified subject ID, COVID-19 status, age in years and sex. Where available, HLA class I and class II types were obtained from metadata supplied by the sample provider rather than from assay-based typing. Overall study results and their limits: The quantity of clinical and demographic metadata differed by source and by participant and was supplied without curation.

This clone was observed a handful of times. The antigen it binds to is not known. Per-base qualities were not stored, and no clone one base away is much larger. One collaborating source in Seattle enrolled patients during active infection and followed them longitudinally through the course of disease. The collaborating institutions used their own protocols to collect whole blood in K2EDTA tubes. For TCRbeta analysis, collaborators shipped samples in one of three forms: frozen whole blood, isolated PBMCs, or DNA extracted from either of those sample types. TCRbeta CDR3 regions were amplified from genomic DNA by means of the immunoSEQ Assay, a bias-controlled multiplex PCR. Processing in the source paper ran as follows. Within the assay, amplification of reference gene primers was used to estimate how many nucleated cells each sample contained. To quantify the absolute abundance of each unique TCRbeta CDR3 rearrangement, sequence reads were collapsed and filtered. For each sample, productive Simpson clonality was calculated as the square root of Simpson's diversity index across productive rearrangements. TCRdb re-hosts the immuneACCESS table, in-frame sequences only. Its copies lack some clones; in the studies checked, an unresolved V gene accounts for under half of them, and the cause for the rest is not known. Clonal size and the V and J genes are those of that table, whereas D and trimming came from the DNA. The sample contains some 220,000 clones, approximately 85% of them found a single time. Jointly, the top ten make up roughly 4.6% of the sample.

This TCR was recovered from a man between 50 and 59 years old with COVID-19, enrolled during active disease. Sequences were obtained from peripheral blood.

The nucleotides are TGCGCCAGCAGCTCGGGACAGTACTATGGCTACACCTTC. It codes for CASSSGQYYGYTF. The sequence links TRBV5-1 to TRBJ1-2, and TRBD1 matches 7 of the central bases. CDR1 and CDR2 (SGHRS, YFSETQ) derive from the germline V gene. V loses 3 bases at its end and J loses 3 bases; junction bases beyond the gene matches: 2. The cysteine opens and the phenylalanine closes a CDR3 of 13 amino acids. The CDR3 DNA has 39 bases and is translated from base 1.